The source of this T cell receptor beta chain is a study of Graves' ophthalmopathy and Graves' hyperthyroidism. Presentation of ophthalmopathy in the donors involved moderate-to-severe activity, CAS ≥3, NOSPECS ≥4 and a duration under 3 months. The source of the PBMCs was around 10 ml of fresh peripheral blood. RNA transcripts yielded amplified TCR beta CDR3 regions. A first-round RT-PCR used HTBI primers, followed by a second-round multiplex PCR. TCRdb re-called the multiplex PCR reads through MiXCR, storing one row per CDR3 protein. The sample has hundreds of thousands of distinct CDR3 sequences, 13% to 15% seen once. Regarding the study as a whole: Appearing in blood as well were most expanded thyroid clonotypes above 0.001 frequency.

The CDR3 is 13 amino acids. Germline CDR1 is MNHEY and CDR2 is SMNVEV (reference sequence). V lost 6 bases and J lost 0, with 9 bases in between. This clonotype has more than one count but fewer than ten. Antigen specificity is unknown. The source is a woman in her twenties or thirties with Graves' ophthalmopathy. The chain is built from TRBV27 and TRBJ2-7; D not resolved. The sequenced sample consisted of blood. The CDR3 DNA reads as TGTGCCAGCAGCCGGCACGGCTCCTACGAGCAGTACTTC. Amino acids: CASSRHGSYEQYF.